A single sample gave rise to the 12 T cell receptor beta chains below, sequenced in a study of vaccination effects on CD4 cells after COVID-19. Sequencing used immunoSEQ multiplex PCR; TCRdb keeps in-frame clones, though not all of them. The sample records fewer than 75,000 clones, approximately 72% being singletons. These receptors have no known antigen. The culture ran for around nine days before CD4+ T cells were isolated. Two-dose BNT162b2 or mRNA-1273 vaccination was given to participants. The input for sequencing was CD4+ T cells from PBMCs cultured without peptide, taken after COVID-19 vaccination. These receptors came from a human donor who received a COVID-19 vaccine.

The chain has TRBV6-5 and TRBJ2-3; D is unresolved. The germline V gene has CDR1 MNHEY and CDR2 SVGAGI. The CDR3 runs 12 residues. Trimming shortened V by 5 bases and J by 2 bases, and 5 bases separated the two germline ends. CDR3: CASSRLTDTQYF. Here the CDR3 DNA reads TGTGCCAGCAGTAGGCTCACAGATACGCAGTATTTT.

The rearrangement links TRBV5-1 to TRBJ1-3; D gene unclear. The V and J ends lost 4 bases and 3 bases respectively, with 14 bases between them. The CDR3 is 15 residues long. Germline V gene data show CDR1 as SGHRS and CDR2 as YFSETQ. CDR3 DNA sequence: TGCGCCAGCAGCGGAGGGTTGTCGGTTGGAAACACCATATATTTT. Protein product: CASSGGLSVGNTIYF. Looking up the rest from reference TRBV5-1 and TRBJ1-3 gives the full variable domain: KAGVTQTPRYLIKTRGQQVTLSCSPISGHRSVSWYQQTPGQGLQFLFEYFSETQRNKGNFPGRFSGRQFSNSRSEMNVSTLELGDSALYLCASSGGLSVGNTIYFGEGSWLTVV.

V gene TRBV6-5 combines with J gene TRBJ1-5; 11 bases line up with TRBD1. The CDR3 extends over 15 amino acids. Germline-derived CDR1 and CDR2 are MNHEY and SVGAGI. The V gene end was trimmed by 6 bases and the J gene end by 7 bases; junction bases not matched to a gene: 8. The CDR3 region is CASRVGDRGSQPQHF. For the CDR3, the DNA is TGTGCCAGCAGAGTTGGGGACAGGGGGAGCCAGCCCCAGCATTTT.

In its sample, this clone was seen once. The chain joins TRBV2 to TRBJ2-1; TRBD1 aligns across 8 bases. Germline loops: CDR1 SNHLY, CDR2 FYNNEI. The CDR3 sequence is 14 residues long. The J segment lost 7 bases and the V segment lost 8 bases, leaving 10 bases of the junction unmatched. The CDR3 protein is CASLRGTGGNEQFF. The CDR3, as DNA: TGTGCCAGCCTTCGGGGGACAGGCGGGAATGAGCAGTTCTTC.

The V and J genes are TRBV15 and TRBJ1-5; 8 nucleotides match TRBD1. Germline V gene lookup returns CDR1 LNHNV and CDR2 YYDKDF (reference sequence). The CDR3 spans 15 residues. The J segment lost 4 bases and the V segment lost 0 bases, leaving 2 bases of the junction unmatched. The CDR3 loop reads CATSRDRGRNQPQHF. In DNA, the CDR3 is TGTGCCACCAGCAGAGACAGGGGGCGAAATCAGCCCCAGCATTTT.

The chain couples TRBV5-1 to TRBJ2-1; TRBD2 matches 9 bases. Germline V gene lookup returns CDR1 SGHRS and CDR2 YFSETQ. Germline trimming cut 0 bases from V and 6 bases from J; bases unmatched to any gene: 4. This CDR3 has 15 residues. This CDR3 is CASSLDGTSPNEQFF. The CDR3 DNA sequence: TGCGCCAGCAGCTTGGACGGGACTAGCCCCAATGAGCAGTTCTTC.

The V gene is TRBV3-1 (or the pseudogene TRBV3-2), the J gene TRBJ2-1; 16 positions agree with TRBD2. V lost 7 bases and J lost 6; bases outside the gene matches: 6. The CDR3 loop spans 16 amino acids. CDR1 is LGHDT and CDR2 is YNNKEL in the germline V gene (reference sequence). CDR3 in DNA: TGTGCCAGCACAGAGGGACTAGCGGGAGGGTTCAATGAGCAGTTCTTC. It codes for CASTEGLAGGFNEQFF.

The V gene is TRBV5-4, the J gene TRBJ2-7; 8 bases map to TRBD1. This CDR3 spans 15 amino acids. Germline V gives CDR1 SGHNT, CDR2 YYREEE (reference sequence). With 4 bases clipped from V and 0 bases from J, the junction kept 6 bases outside the gene matches. The CDR3 DNA follows: TGTGCCAGCAGCCCTGGACAGGGTCGCTCCTACGAGCAGTACTTC. As protein: CASSPGQGRSYEQYF.

This chain joins TRBV6-5 and TRBJ1-6, with 8 nucleotides matching TRBD1. In germline, CDR1 is MNHEY, CDR2 SVGAGI. Trimming at V came to 6 bases and at J to 11 bases, leaving 6 bases not matched to a gene. The CDR3 has 13 residues. The CDR3 spells CASRKTGEPPLHF. The CDR3 DNA sequence: TGTGCCAGCAGAAAGACAGGGGAACCACCCCTCCACTTT.

J is TRBJ1-1 and V is TRBV5-1; no definite D call. The CDR3 covers 13 residues. V was clipped by 0 bases and J by 8 bases, with 11 bases between them. The germline gives CDR1 SGHRS, CDR2 YFSETQ. The CDR3 loop is CASSLGSTYEAFF. CDR3 DNA: TGCGCCAGCAGCTTGGGTAGTACATACGAAGCTTTCTTT.

The V gene is TRBV4-1, the J gene TRBJ1-5, with a weak D call TRBD1 (6 bases). The CDR3 has 14 residues. Germline-derived CDR1 and CDR2 are MGHRA and YSYEKL. V was trimmed by 3 bases and J by 4 bases, leaving 10 bases between them. The CDR3 loop is CASSQTQGNQPQHF. CDR3 DNA sequence: TGCGCCAGCAGCCAGACGCAGGGGAATCAGCCCCAGCATTTT.

This rearrangement joins TRBV6-5 to TRBJ1-1; TRBD1 might be the D (5 bases). CDR1 is MNHEY, CDR2 SVGAGI, per germline. The CDR3 runs to 15 residues. Deletions cut 6 bases from V and 6 bases from J, with 20 bases between. CDR3 nucleotides: TGTGCCAGCAGCATCCGGGGGGGACGAACCTCTGAAGCTTTCTTT. Amino acid sequence: CASSIRGGRTSEAFF.